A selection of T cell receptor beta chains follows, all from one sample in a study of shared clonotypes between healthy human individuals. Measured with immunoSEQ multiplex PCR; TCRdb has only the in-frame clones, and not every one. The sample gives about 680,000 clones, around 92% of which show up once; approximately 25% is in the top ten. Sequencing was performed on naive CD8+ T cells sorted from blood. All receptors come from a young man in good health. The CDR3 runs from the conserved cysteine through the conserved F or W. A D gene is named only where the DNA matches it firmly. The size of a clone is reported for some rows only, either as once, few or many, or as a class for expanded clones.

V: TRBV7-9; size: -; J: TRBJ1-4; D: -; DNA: TGTGCCAGCAGCTTAGCGGCGAGTTGGGAAAAACTGTTTTTT; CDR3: CASSLAASWEKLFF
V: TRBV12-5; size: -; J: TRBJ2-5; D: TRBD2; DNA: TGTGCTAGTGGTCCGGGGACTAGCGGGAGCTTAAGGGAGACCCAGTACTTC; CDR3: CASGPGTSGSLRETQYF
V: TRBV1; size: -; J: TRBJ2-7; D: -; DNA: TGCACCAGCAGCCAGGATCAGGGAGACAGGACCTTTTTGGGGTACGAGCAGTACTTC; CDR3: CTSSQDQGDRTFLGYEQYF
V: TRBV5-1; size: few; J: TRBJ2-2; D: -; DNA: TGCGCCAGCAGCTTGGATGGTCCGGGGATTGGATCCGGGGAGCTGTTTTTT; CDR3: CASSLDGPGIGSGELFF
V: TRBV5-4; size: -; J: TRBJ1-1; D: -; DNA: TGTGCCAGCAGCTCCCATGTGAACACTGAAGCTTTCTTT; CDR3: CASSSHVNTEAFF
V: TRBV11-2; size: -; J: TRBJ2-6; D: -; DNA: TGTGCCAGCCTCGGATTTGGGGCCAACGTCCTGACTTTC; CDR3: CASLGFGANVLTF
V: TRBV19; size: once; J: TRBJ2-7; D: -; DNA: TGTGCCAGTAGTATTGGGCTGACCTACGAGCAGTACTTC; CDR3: CASSIGLTYEQYF
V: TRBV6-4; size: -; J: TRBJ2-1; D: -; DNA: TGTGCCAGCAGTGACGGGCAAGGAGGCAATGAGCAGTTCTTC; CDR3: CASSDGQGGNEQFF
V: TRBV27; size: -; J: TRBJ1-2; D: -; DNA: TGTGCCAGCAGTCCCGCGACGGGAAGCGGCTATGGCTACACCTTC; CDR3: CASSPATGSGYGYTF
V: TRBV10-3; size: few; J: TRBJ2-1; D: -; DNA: TGTGCCATCAGTGAGTCCTTGCAAAGAGGCGATGAGCAGTTCTTC; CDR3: CAISESLQRGDEQFF
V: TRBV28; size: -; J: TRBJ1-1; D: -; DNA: TGTGCCAGCAGCTACTACGCTCCGGGCCAGCTGATTTGGAACACTGAAGCTTTCTTT; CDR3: CASSYYAPGQLIWNTEAFF
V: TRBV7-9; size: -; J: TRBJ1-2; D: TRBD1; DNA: TGTGCCAGCAGCTTAGTATCCACAGGGGGCTATGGCTACACCTTC; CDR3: CASSLVSTGGYGYTF
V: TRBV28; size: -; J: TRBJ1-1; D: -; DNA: TGTGCCAGCAGAACCAGGGCTCTGAACACTGAAGCTTTCTTT; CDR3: CASRTRALNTEAFF
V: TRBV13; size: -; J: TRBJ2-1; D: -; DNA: TGTGCCAGCAGTTCAGGGAATTGGGGCAATGAGCAGTTCTTC; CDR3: CASSSGNWGNEQFF
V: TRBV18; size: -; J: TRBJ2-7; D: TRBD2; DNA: TGTGCCAGCTCACCTCTCAATAGCGGGAGCTCCTACGAGCAGTACTTC; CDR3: CASSPLNSGSSYEQYF
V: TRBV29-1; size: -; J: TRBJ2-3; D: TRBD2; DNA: TGCAGCGTTGTATCCCCAGCGGGAGATCCTACAGATACGCAGTATTTT; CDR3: CSVVSPAGDPTDTQYF
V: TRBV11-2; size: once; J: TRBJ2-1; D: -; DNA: TGTGCCAGCAGCTTAGGACGGCCATTTGAGCAGTTCTTC; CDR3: CASSLGRPFEQFF
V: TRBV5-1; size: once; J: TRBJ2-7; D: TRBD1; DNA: TGCGCCAGCAGCTTCGCCGGGACAGGGCTAAGGAGCTACGAGCAGTACTTC; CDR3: CASSFAGTGLRSYEQYF
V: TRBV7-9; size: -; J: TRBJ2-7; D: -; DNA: TGTGCCAGCATCGGGTTCTACGAGCAGTACTTC; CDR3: CASIGFYEQYF
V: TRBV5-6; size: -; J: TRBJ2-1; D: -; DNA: TGTGCCAGCAGCTTAGCGGAAGAAAATGAGCAGTTCTTC; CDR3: CASSLAEENEQFF
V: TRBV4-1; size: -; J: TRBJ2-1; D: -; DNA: TGCGCCAGCAGCCAACAGGGTAATGAGCAGTTCTTC; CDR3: CASSQQGNEQFF
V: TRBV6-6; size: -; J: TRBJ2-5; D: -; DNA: TGTGCCAGCAGTTACACCTCTCTGGAGACCCAGTACTTC; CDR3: CASSYTSLETQYF
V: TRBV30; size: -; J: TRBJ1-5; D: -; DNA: TGTGCCTGGAGTGTACTAAGGGCAGTCAACAATCAGCCCCAGCATTTT; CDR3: CAWSVLRAVNNQPQHF
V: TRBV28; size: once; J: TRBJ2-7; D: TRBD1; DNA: TGTGCCAGCAGTTTCCCCCAGGGGGAGCGCTCCTACGAGCAGTACTTC; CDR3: CASSFPQGERSYEQYF
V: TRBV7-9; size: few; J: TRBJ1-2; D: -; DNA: TGTGCCAGCAGCTTACGGCAGGGCGGTTATGGCTACACCTTC; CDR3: CASSLRQGGYGYTF
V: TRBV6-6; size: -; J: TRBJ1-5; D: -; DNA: TGTGCCAGCAGTTACGGGACCACTCTGGAGCAGCCCCAGCATTTT; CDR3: CASSYGTTLEQPQHF
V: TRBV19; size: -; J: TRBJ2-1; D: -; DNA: TGTGCCAGTAGTTGGGGGACTGGTACCTACAATGAGCAGTTCTTC; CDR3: CASSWGTGTYNEQFF
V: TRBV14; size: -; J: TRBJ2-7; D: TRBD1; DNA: TGTGCCAGCACCAGAAAGACCCGGGACAGGGTTAACGAGCAGTACTTC; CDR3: CASTRKTRDRVNEQYF
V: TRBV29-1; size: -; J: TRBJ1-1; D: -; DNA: TGCAGCGTTGAAGAAGAAGGCTTTGAAGCTTTCTTT; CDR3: CSVEEEGFEAFF
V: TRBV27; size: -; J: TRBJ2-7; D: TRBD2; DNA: TGTGCCAGCAGGCCTTTAGCGGGAGGGCCCTCCTACGAGCAGTACTTC; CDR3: CASRPLAGGPSYEQYF
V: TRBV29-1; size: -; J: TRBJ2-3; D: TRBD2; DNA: TGCAGCGCTGTCACCTTACTAGCGGTTAGCACAGATACGCAGTATTTT; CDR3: CSAVTLLAVSTDTQYF
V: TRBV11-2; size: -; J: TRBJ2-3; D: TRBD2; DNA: TGTGCCAGCAGCCTCGACATACTAGCGGGAGAGGAGGCAGATACGCAGTATTTT; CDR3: CASSLDILAGEEADTQYF
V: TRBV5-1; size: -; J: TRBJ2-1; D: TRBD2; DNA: TGCGCCAGCAGCTTGGTGGGGACTAGCGGGGACAATGAGCAGTTCTTC; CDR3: CASSLVGTSGDNEQFF
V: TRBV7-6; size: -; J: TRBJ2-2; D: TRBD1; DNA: TGTGCCAGCAGCTTAGTTTGGACAGGGGTAACCGGGGAGCTGTTTTTT; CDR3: CASSLVWTGVTGELFF
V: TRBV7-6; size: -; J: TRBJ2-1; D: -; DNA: TGTGCCAGCAGCTTAGGGGTAGCGGCTTCATACAATGAGCAGTTCTTC; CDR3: CASSLGVAASYNEQFF
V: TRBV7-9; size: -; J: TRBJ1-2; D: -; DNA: TGTGCCAGCAGCATCGGACAAGTCGGCTACACCTTC; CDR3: CASSIGQVGYTF
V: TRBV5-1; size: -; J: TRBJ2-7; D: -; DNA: TGCGCCAGCAGCTTCCAGGGTACCTACGAGCAGTACTTC; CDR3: CASSFQGTYEQYF
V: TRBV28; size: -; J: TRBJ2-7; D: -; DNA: TGTGCCAGCAGACCCCTCCGACAGAATCCTTCCTACGAGCAGTACTTC; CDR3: CASRPLRQNPSYEQYF
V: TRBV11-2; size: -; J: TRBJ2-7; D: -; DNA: TGTGCCAGCAGCTTAGTTACAGTCTACGAGCAGTACTTC; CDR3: CASSLVTVYEQYF
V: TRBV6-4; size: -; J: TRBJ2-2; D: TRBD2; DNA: TGTGCCAGCAGAGAACTAGCGGGAGTCGACACCGGGGAGCTGTTTTTT; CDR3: CASRELAGVDTGELFF
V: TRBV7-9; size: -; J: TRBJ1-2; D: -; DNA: TGTGCCAGCTCGGAGGACTATGGCTACACCTTC; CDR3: CASSEDYGYTF
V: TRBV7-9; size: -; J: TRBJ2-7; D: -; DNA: TGTGCCTCCAGGAGGCAGGACCACGAGCAGTACTTC; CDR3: CASRRQDHEQYF
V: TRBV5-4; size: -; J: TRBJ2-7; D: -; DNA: TGTGCCAGCAGCTTGGGGGGTTCAGGGGAGCAGTACTTC; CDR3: CASSLGGSGEQYF
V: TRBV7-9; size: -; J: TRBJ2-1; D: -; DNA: TGTGCCAGCAGCTTAGACTATGAGCAGTTCTTC; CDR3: CASSLDYEQFF
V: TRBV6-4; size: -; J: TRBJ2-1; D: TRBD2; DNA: TGTGCCAGCACCTCTCTTAGCGGGAGGAATAATGAGCAGTTCTTC; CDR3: CASTSLSGRNNEQFF
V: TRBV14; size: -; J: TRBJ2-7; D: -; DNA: TGTGCCAGCAGCCATATTGAGCGCTACGAGCAGTACTTC; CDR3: CASSHIERYEQYF
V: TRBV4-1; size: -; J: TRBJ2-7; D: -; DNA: TGCGCCAGCAGCCAAGTAGGGTTGAGGGGGGAGCAGTACTTC; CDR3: CASSQVGLRGEQYF
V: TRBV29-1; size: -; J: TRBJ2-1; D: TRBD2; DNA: TGCAGCGTAGCGGGAGGGCCTCAGGAGCGGTACAATGAGCAGTTCTTC; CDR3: CSVAGGPQERYNEQFF
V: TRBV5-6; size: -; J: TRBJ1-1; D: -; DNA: TGTGCCAGCAGCTACGCCTCCGGCACTGAAGCTTTCTTT; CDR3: CASSYASGTEAFF
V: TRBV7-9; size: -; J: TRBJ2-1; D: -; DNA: TGTGCCAGCAGCCTAGATTACAATGAGCAGTTCTTC; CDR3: CASSLDYNEQFF
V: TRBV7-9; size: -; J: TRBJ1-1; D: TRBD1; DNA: TGTGCCAGCATGACAGGGAGGGGGAACACTGAAGCTTTCTTT; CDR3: CASMTGRGNTEAFF
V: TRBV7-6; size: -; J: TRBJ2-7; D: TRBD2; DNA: TGTGCCAGCAGCCCTACTACTAGCGGGGGTTCCTACGAGCAGTACTTC; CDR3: CASSPTTSGGSYEQYF
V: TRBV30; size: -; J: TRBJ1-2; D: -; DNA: TGTGCCTGGAGTAACGATGGCTACACCTTC; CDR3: CAWSNDGYTF
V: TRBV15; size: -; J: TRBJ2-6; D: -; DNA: TGTGCCACCGGGCAGGGGTTTCCCGGGGCCAACGTCCTGACTTTC; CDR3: CATGQGFPGANVLTF
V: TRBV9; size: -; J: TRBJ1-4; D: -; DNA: TGTGCCAGCAGCGTAGGGACCGCTGGCGAAAAACTGTTTTTT; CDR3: CASSVGTAGEKLFF
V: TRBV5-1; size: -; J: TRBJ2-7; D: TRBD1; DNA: TGCGCCAGCAGCTCCTACGGGACAGGGCGCTACGAGCAGTACTTC; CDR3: CASSSYGTGRYEQYF
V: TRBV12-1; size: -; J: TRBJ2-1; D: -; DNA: TGTGCCAGCAGCTTTAAGGCGGGAGTAAGCTACAATGAGCAGTTCTTC; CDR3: CASSFKAGVSYNEQFF
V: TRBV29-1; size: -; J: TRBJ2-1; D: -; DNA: TGCAGCGCCACCCTGGACAGTTTCCTCAACAATGAGCAGTTCTTC; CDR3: CSATLDSFLNNEQFF
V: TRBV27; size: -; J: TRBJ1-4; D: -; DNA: TGTGCCAGCAGTTTCTCACACCTTAATGAAAAACTGTTTTTT; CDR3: CASSFSHLNEKLFF